The source of this TCR beta chain is a study of blood T cell repertoires in COVID-19. The wider study: The United States, Italy and Spain were the sources of the acute and convalescent COVID-19 samples. PBMCs, B-cell-depleted T cells, or T cells provided the cDNA or gDNA that made up the material.

In the original workflow: Amplifying reference gene primers gave estimates of nucleated cell counts. The data were produced by immunoSEQ multiplex PCR, yet TCRdb's version contains in-frame clones alone and is incomplete. That table supplies the V and J calls and clone size; D and trimming were determined from the DNA. The sample comprises some 300,000 clones, roughly 89% of which are singletons, and 2.5% to 3.5% rests with the top ten. Allocation to cohorts depended on clinical history reported by the participants. The V gene end was trimmed by 9 bases and the J gene end by 3 bases; junction bases not matched to a gene: 8. The CDR3 is 14 residues long. Germline V gene lookup returns CDR1 SNHLY and CDR2 FYNNEI.

The sample was PBMCs or T cells enriched from blood (not recorded which). This sequence originates from a woman aged 45-60 years who had been exposed to COVID-19. This sequence joins TRBV2 and TRBJ2-7, with 10 bases matching TRBD1. CDR3 DNA sequence: TGTGCCAGAAAGGGACAGGGGTCTGACTACGAGCAGTACTTC. Amino acid sequence: CARKGQGSDYEQYF.